Each of the 21 T cell receptor beta chains below was sequenced from the same sample in a study of blood T cell repertoires in COVID-19. The repertoire was sequenced with immunoSEQ multiplex PCR; TCRdb's copy has only in-frame clones and lacks some. The sample holds over 200,000 clones, around nine tenths seen once. What was sequenced was peripheral blood. All receptors derive from a man aged 60-69 years who had recovered from COVID-19.

The V gene is TRBV5-1, the J gene TRBJ2-7; 7 nucleotides align to TRBD2. The CDR3 contains 15 residues. V lost 0 bases and J lost 2; bases outside the gene matches: 5. CDR1 is SGHRS and CDR2 is YFSETQ in the germline V gene. The CDR3 DNA is TGCGCCAGCAGCTTGGGTGGCGGGGGAACCTACGAGCAGTACTTC. It translates to CASSLGGGGTYEQYF. The full variable domain, its missing parts supplied by reference TRBV5-1 and TRBJ2-7, is KAGVTQTPRYLIKTRGQQVTLSCSPISGHRSVSWYQQTPGQGLQFLFEYFSETQRNKGNFPGRFSGRQFSNSRSEMNVSTLELGDSALYLCASSLGGGGTYEQYFGPGTRLTVT.

This sequence joins TRBV25-1 and TRBJ2-4, with D possibly being TRBD2 (7 bases). Germline V gene sequence: CDR1 MGHDK, CDR2 SYGVNS. The CDR3 sequence is 15 residues long. V gave up 3 bases and J gave up 1 base, with 10 bases separating them. CDR3 loop: CASSEGGGAKNIQYF. CDR3 nucleotide sequence: TGTGCCAGCAGTGAGGGAGGGGGGGCCAAAAACATTCAGTACTTC.

CDR3 nucleotides: TGCGCCAGCAGCCAAGGGCTGACTAGCGGATACCAAGAGACCCAGTACTTC. Amino acids: CASSQGLTSGYQETQYF. The chain carries TRBV4-3 and TRBJ2-5, with 9 nucleotides matching TRBD2. Germline loops: CDR1 LGHNA, CDR2 YSLEER. This CDR3 has 17 residues. The ends lost 1 base at V and 0 bases at J; junction bases unmatched: 6.

This chain links TRBV19 with TRBJ1-5, with a weak D call TRBD1 (6 bases). Trimming cost V 0 bases and J 1 base, with 7 bases left between them. Germline V gene sequence: CDR1 LNHDA, CDR2 SQIVND (reference sequence). CDR3 size: 15 residues. The CDR3 sequence is CASSIDTGSNQPQHF. The DNA for the CDR3 is TGTGCCAGTAGTATAGATACAGGGAGCAATCAGCCCCAGCATTTT. Looking up the rest from reference TRBV19 and TRBJ1-5 gives the full variable domain: DGGITQSPKYLFRKEGQNVTLSCEQNLNHDAMYWYRQDPGQGLRLIYYSQIVNDFQKGDIAEGYSVSREKKESFPLTVTSAQKNPTAFYLCASSIDTGSNQPQHFGDGTRLSIL.

The chain joins TRBV19 to TRBJ2-7; 10 bases line up with TRBD2. The CDR3 extends over 14 amino acids. The V and J ends lost 7 bases and 3 bases, in that order; junction bases with no gene match: 6. Germline V CDR1 and CDR2: LNHDA, SQIVND (reference sequence). The DNA of the CDR3 is TGTGCCAGTAAGCGGGGGGGGGACAGCTACGAGCAGTACTTC. It yields the protein CASKRGGDSYEQYF.

The chain carries TRBV5-4 and TRBJ1-2, with a tentative D call TRBD1 (5 bases). The germline V gene encodes CDR1 SGHNT and CDR2 YYREEE (reference sequence). V was clipped by 4 bases and J by 2 bases, with 15 bases between them. The CDR3 has 15 residues. CDR3 region: CASSPSQAGNYGYTF. The CDR3, as DNA: TGTGCCAGCAGCCCCAGTCAGGCAGGGAACTATGGCTACACCTTC.

J is TRBJ2-2 and V is TRBV10-3, with no clear D. V dropped 6 bases and J dropped 0 bases, with 8 bases sitting between them. CDR3 size: 14 residues. Germline V gene data show CDR1 as ENHRY and CDR2 as SYGVKD. CDR3 DNA: TGTGCCATCAGGCCCGCAGCGAACACCGGGGAGCTGTTTTTT. As protein: CAIRPAANTGELFF.

The J gene is TRBJ2-1, the V gene TRBV10-3, with a tentative D call TRBD2 (7 bases). Germline CDR1 ENHRY, CDR2 SYGVKD. CDR3 length: 16 residues. Trimming took 5 bases from V and 7 from J, leaving 21 bases between them. The CDR3: CAISRWGRERGNEQFF. The DNA of the CDR3 is TGTGCCATCAGTCGCTGGGGGCGGGAGAGGGGAAATGAGCAGTTCTTC.

This chain joins TRBV24-1 and TRBJ1-1, with D perhaps TRBD1 (5 bases). The CDR3 is 13 residues long. The V end was cut by 9 bases, the J end by 1 base, with 11 bases between. Germline V gives CDR1 KGHDR, CDR2 SFDVKD. In DNA, the CDR3 is TGTGCCACCTCACTCGGGGGGAACACTGAAGCTTTCTTT. This gives the protein CATSLGGNTEAFF.

This clone came up a few times. V is TRBV19 and J is TRBJ1-2; no reliable D call. CDR1 is LNHDA and CDR2 is SQIVND in the germline V gene (reference sequence). This CDR3 region has 10 residues. Trimming took 7 bases from V and 8 from J, leaving 8 bases between them. The CDR3 DNA is TGTGCCAGTAATAACAGAGGCTACACCTTC. The encoded protein is CASNNRGYTF.

The chain uses TRBV29-1 and TRBJ1-5; no clear D. CDR3 length: 15 amino acids. CDR1 and CDR2 (germline): SQVTM, ANQGSEA. V gave up 4 bases and J gave up 3 bases, with 16 bases separating them. The CDR3 DNA is TGCAGCGTTGCGCCGAACCCGGGTCCCAATCAGCCCCAGCATTTT. Its protein is CSVAPNPGPNQPQHF.

The chain joins TRBV10-3 to TRBJ1-6, with TRBD1 as a possible D gene (5 bases). This CDR3 comprises 15 residues. Germline assignment: CDR1 ENHRY and CDR2 SYGVKD. Trimming shortened V by 5 bases and J by 5 bases, and 13 bases separated the two germline ends. The CDR3 region has the DNA TGTGCCATCAGTTCACGGACAAGCGATAATTCACCCCTCCACTTT. This gives the protein CAISSRTSDNSPLHF.

The chain combines TRBV28 with TRBJ2-3, with 7 bases lining up with TRBD2. Germline-derived CDR1 and CDR2 are MDHEN and SYDVKM. This CDR3 is built from 15 residues. Losses at the gene ends were 3 bases for V and 5 bases for J; bases not matched to a gene: 8. The CDR3 region has the DNA TGTGCCAGCAGTTTTGGAGGGAGGGCGGGAGATACGCAGTATTTT. This encodes CASSFGGRAGDTQYF. Filled out from reference TRBV28 and TRBJ2-3, the complete variable domain reads DVKVTQSSRYLVKRTGEKVFLECVQDMDHENMFWYRQDPGLGLRLIYFSYDVKMKEKGDIPEGYSVSREKKERFSLILESASTNQTSMYLCASSFGGRAGDTQYFGPGTRLTVL.

The chain joins TRBV5-1 to TRBJ2-1, with D perhaps TRBD2 (5 bases). Germline CDR1 SGHRS, CDR2 YFSETQ. The CDR3 contains 15 residues. Trimming left V 4 bases short and J 9 bases short, with 20 bases between. The CDR3 loop is CASSPDARTLSEQFF. In DNA, the CDR3 is TGCGCCAGCAGCCCGGACGCTCGGACTTTATCTGAGCAGTTCTTC.

V and J are TRBV5-4 and TRBJ2-2; D is ambiguous. This CDR3 is 11 amino acids long. CDR1 and CDR2 (germline): SGHNT, YYREEE (reference sequence). The V gene lost 2 bases and the J gene lost 7 bases, with 3 bases spanning the gap. CDR3 residues: CASSFRGELFF. CDR3 DNA: TGTGCCAGCAGCTTCCGCGGGGAGCTGTTTTTT.

V gene TRBV5-1 combines with J gene TRBJ1-4, with D tentatively TRBD1 (6 bases). V gave up 1 base and J gave up 4 bases, with 11 bases separating them. The CDR3 extends over 15 amino acids. Germline lookup yields CDR1 SGHRS and CDR2 YFSETQ. CDR3 sequence reads: CASSLNRGGNEKLFF. The DNA for the CDR3 is TGCGCCAGCAGCTTGAACCGAGGGGGTAATGAAAAACTGTTTTTT.

The V and J genes are TRBV18 and TRBJ2-7; TRBD2 aligns across 11 bases. CDR3 size: 14 residues. The junction had 4 bases not matched to a gene; V was cut back by 6 bases and J by 3 bases. Germline loops: CDR1 KGHSH, CDR2 LQKENI. This chain's CDR3 is CASSTGTSGYEQYF. In DNA, the CDR3 is TGTGCCAGCTCCACCGGGACTAGCGGCTACGAGCAGTACTTC.

V gene TRBV12-3 or TRBV12-4 combines with J gene TRBJ1-2; D is possibly TRBD1 (6 bases). The CDR3 runs 12 residues. Trimming pared 0 bases from V and 8 bases from J, leaving 7 bases between. CDR3 DNA: TGTGCCAGCAGTTTAGCCCAGGGGGGCTACACCTTC. The encoded protein is CASSLAQGGYTF.

The J gene is TRBJ1-1, the V gene TRBV5-8, with 9 bases aligning to TRBD1. V lost 3 bases and J lost 3; bases outside the gene matches: 3. The germline gives CDR1 SGHTS, CDR2 YDEGEE. There are 14 residues in the CDR3. CDR3 region: CASSSNRGHTEAFF. CDR3 DNA sequence: TGTGCCAGCAGCTCCAACAGGGGGCACACTGAAGCTTTCTTT.

The chain combines TRBV6-5 with TRBJ1-4, with TRBD1 as a possible D gene (5 bases). V was clipped by 6 bases and J by 0 bases, with 8 bases between them. The germline V gene encodes CDR1 MNHEY and CDR2 SVGAGI. The CDR3 runs to 14 residues. CDR3 sequence: CASSRGATNEKLFF. The CDR3 region has the DNA TGTGCCAGCAGCCGGGGGGCAACTAATGAAAAACTGTTTTTT.

The chain carries TRBV4-2 and TRBJ1-1; 7 bases are a match to TRBD1. Losses at the gene ends were 0 bases for V and 1 base for J; bases not matched to a gene: 2. This CDR3 region has 15 residues. Germline V gene lookup returns CDR1 LGHNA and CDR2 YNFKEQ. The CDR3 protein is CASSQETGANTEAFF. Here the CDR3 DNA reads TGTGCCAGCAGCCAAGAAACAGGGGCGAACACTGAAGCTTTCTTT.